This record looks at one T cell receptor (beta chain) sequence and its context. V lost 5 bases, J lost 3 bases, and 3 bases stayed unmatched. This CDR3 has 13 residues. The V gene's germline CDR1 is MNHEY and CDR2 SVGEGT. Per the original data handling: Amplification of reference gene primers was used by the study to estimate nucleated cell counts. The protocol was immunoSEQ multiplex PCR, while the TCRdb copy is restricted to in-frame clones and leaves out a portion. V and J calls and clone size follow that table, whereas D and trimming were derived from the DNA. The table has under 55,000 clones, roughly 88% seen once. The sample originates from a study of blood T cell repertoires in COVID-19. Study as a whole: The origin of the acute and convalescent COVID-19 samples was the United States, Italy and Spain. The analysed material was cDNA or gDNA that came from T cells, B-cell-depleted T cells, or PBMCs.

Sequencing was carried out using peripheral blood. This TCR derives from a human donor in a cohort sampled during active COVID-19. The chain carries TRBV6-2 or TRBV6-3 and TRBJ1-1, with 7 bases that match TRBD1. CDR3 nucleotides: TGTGCCAGCAGTAGGGGGCATGACACTGAAGCTTTCTTT. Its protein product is CASSRGHDTEAFF.